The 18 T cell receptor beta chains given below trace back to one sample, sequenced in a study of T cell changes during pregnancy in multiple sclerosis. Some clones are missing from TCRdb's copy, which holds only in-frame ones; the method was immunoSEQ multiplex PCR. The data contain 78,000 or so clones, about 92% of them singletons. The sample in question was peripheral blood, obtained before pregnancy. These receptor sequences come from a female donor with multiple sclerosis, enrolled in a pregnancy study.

In DNA, the CDR3 is TGTGCCAGCAGCTTAGAGGGGACAGTTAATCAGCCCCAGCATTTT. Amino acid sequence: CASSLEGTVNQPQHF. This chain uses TRBV7-8 with TRBJ1-5; 7 nucleotides agree with TRBD1. Trimming removed 1 base from V and 4 bases from J; junction bases left unmatched: 4. Germline assignment: CDR1 SGHVS and CDR2 FQNEAQ. The CDR3 runs 15 residues.

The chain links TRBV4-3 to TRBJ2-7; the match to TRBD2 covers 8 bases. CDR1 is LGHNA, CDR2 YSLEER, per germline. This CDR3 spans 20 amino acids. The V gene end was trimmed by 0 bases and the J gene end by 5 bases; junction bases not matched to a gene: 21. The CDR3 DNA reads TGCGCCAGCAGCCAAGATCCACCCCAGCGGGAGTGGGGAGTTGTGGACGAGCAGTACTTC. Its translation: CASSQDPPQREWGVVDEQYF.

The CDR3 sequence: CASRIAGETGELFF. CDR3 DNA: TGTGCCAGCAGGATAGCGGGAGAGACCGGGGAGCTGTTTTTT. This chain uses TRBV6-4 with TRBJ2-2; TRBD2 matches 9 bases. This CDR3 region has 14 residues. Losses at the gene ends were 6 bases for V and 5 bases for J; bases not matched to a gene: 4. Germline values: CDR1 MRHNA, CDR2 SNTAGT.

CDR3 nucleotides: TGTGCCAGCAGTTACTCAGTGGGAGTCTACAATGAGCAGTTCTTC. Amino acid sequence: CASSYSVGVYNEQFF. This chain uses TRBV6-5 with TRBJ2-1; maybe TRBD2 (5 bases). CDR3 length: 15 amino acids. The germline V gene encodes CDR1 MNHEY and CDR2 SVGAGI. The ends were cut back, 0 bases at V and 3 bases at J, with 9 bases in the middle.

CDR3 amino acids: CASSPPGFLTDTQYF. The CDR3 DNA sequence: TGTGCCAGTAGTCCCCCAGGGTTTCTCACAGATACGCAGTATTTT. The chain recombines TRBV19 with TRBJ2-3, with a weak D call TRBD1 (5 bases). V lost 5 bases and J 2 bases, leaving 14 bases between the germline ends. Germline V gene lookup returns CDR1 LNHDA and CDR2 SQIVND (reference sequence). The CDR3 spans 15 residues.

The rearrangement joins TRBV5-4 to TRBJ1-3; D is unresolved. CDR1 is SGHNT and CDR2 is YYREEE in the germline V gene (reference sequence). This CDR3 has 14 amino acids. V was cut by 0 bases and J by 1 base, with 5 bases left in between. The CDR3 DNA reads TGTGCCAGCAGCTTGGAACTTTCTGGAAACACCATATATTTT. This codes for CASSLELSGNTIYF.

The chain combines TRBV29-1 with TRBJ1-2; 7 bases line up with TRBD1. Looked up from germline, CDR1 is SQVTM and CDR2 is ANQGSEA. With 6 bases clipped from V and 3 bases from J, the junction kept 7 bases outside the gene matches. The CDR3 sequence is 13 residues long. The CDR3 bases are TGCAGCGTAGTGGGACAGACTTACTATGGCTACACCTTC. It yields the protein CSVVGQTYYGYTF. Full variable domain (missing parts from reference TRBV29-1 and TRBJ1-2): SAVISQKPSRDICQRGTSLTIQCQVDSQVTMMFWYRQQPGQSLTLIATANQGSEATYESGFVIDKFPISRPNLTFSTLTVSNMSPEDSSIYLCSVVGQTYYGYTFGSGTRLTVV.

DNA for the CDR3: TGTGCCAGCAGCCAAGATGGGGGCGGGGGGGAAGAGACCCAGTACTTC. Its translation: CASSQDGGGGEETQYF. This sequence joins TRBV4-2 and TRBJ2-5; 9 positions match TRBD2. CDR3 length: 16 residues. V shed 0 bases and J 3 bases; nucleotides not matched to a gene: 5. Germline assignment: CDR1 LGHNA and CDR2 YNFKEQ.

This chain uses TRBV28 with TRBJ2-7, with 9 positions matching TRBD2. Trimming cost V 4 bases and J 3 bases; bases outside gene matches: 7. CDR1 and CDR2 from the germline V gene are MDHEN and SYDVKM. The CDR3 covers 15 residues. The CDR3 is CASSSRTSAYYEQYF. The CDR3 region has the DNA TGTGCCAGCAGTTCCCGGACTAGCGCGTACTACGAGCAGTACTTC.

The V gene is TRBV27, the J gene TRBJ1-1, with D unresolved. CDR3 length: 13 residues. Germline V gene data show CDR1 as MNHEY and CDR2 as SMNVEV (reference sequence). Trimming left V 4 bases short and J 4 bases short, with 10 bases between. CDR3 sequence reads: CASSSGRTTEAFF. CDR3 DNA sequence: TGTGCCAGCAGTTCTGGGCGAACCACTGAAGCTTTCTTT.

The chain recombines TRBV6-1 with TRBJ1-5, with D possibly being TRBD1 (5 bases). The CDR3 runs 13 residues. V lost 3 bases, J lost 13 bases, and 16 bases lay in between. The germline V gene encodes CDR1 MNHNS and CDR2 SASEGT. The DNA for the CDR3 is TGTGCCAGCAGTGAGGGGGGACGGCCAAAGCAGCATTTT. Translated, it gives CASSEGGRPKQHF.

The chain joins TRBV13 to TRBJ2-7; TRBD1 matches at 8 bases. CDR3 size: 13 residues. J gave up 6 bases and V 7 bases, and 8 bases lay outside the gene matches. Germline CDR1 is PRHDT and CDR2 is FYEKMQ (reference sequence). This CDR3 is CASNGGQGAEQYF. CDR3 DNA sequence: TGTGCCAGCAATGGAGGACAGGGCGCCGAGCAGTACTTC.

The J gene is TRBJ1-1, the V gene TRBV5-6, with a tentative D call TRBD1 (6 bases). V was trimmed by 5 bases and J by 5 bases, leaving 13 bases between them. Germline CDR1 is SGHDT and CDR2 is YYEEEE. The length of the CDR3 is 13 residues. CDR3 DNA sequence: TGTGCCAGCAGGTCCGACAGGCGGACTGAAGCTTTCTTT. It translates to CASRSDRRTEAFF.

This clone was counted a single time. The CDR3 DNA is TGTGCCAGCAGCCCGCCAACCGGTACCAACACTGAAGCTTTCTTT. Amino acid sequence: CASSPPTGTNTEAFF. The genes are TRBV5-5 and TRBJ1-1; unclear D gene. This CDR3 comprises 15 residues. Germline V lookup: CDR1 SGHKS, CDR2 YYEKEE (reference sequence). The germline V and J ends were trimmed by 4 bases and 2 bases, with 15 bases remaining between them.

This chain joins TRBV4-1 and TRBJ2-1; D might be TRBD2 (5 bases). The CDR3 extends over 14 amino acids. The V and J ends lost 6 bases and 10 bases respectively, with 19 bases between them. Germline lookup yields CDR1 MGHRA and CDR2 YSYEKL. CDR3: CASSQLGGVGEQFF. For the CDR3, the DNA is TGCGCCAGCAGTCAACTAGGCGGTGTAGGAGAGCAGTTCTTC.

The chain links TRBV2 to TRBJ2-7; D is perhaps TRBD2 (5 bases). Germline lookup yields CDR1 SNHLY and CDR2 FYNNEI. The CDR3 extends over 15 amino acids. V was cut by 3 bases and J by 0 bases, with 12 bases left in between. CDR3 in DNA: TGTGCCAGCAGTGACGGCGGAGGAGGCTCCTACGAGCAGTACTTC. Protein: CASSDGGGGSYEQYF.

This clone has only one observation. CDR3 protein: CSVGTGPETQYF. As DNA, the CDR3 is TGCAGCGTGGGGACAGGCCCAGAGACCCAGTACTTC. The V call is TRBV29-1, the J call TRBJ2-5; the match to TRBD1 covers 8 bases. There are 12 residues in the CDR3. The germline V gene encodes CDR1 SQVTM and CDR2 ANQGSEA. The trim removed 6 bases at V and 4 bases at J, leaving 4 bases unmatched.

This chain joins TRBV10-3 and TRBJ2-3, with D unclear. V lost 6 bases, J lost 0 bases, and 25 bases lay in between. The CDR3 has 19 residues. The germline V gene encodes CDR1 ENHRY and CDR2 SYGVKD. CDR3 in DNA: TGTGCCATCAGCGTCCCCCCTACCAGTCTCGACACTAGCACAGATACGCAGTATTTT. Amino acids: CAISVPPTSLDTSTDTQYF.